These 23 T cell receptor beta chains originate from one sample sequenced in a study of T cells in Graves' hyperthyroidism and ophthalmopathy. RNA transcripts gave rise to amplified TCR beta CDR3 regions. Using the HTBI primer set, a first-round RT-PCR was run on the TCR CDR3. TCRdb analysed the multiplex PCR reads with MiXCR anew, one entry per CDR3 protein. The profile shows more than 350,000 distinct CDR3 sequences, 17% of them singletons. The specimen sequenced was blood. The receptors were gathered from a woman in her 30s with Graves' hyperthyroidism that later progressed to Graves' ophthalmopathy.

This clonotype was seen ten or more times. This chain uses TRBV2 with TRBJ1-2; the D is unclear. Germline CDR1 and CDR2: SNHLY and FYNNEI. This CDR3 contains 14 residues. V was cut by 0 bases and J by 4 bases, with 9 bases left in between. This chain's CDR3 is CASSEAFGVYGYTF. The CDR3 DNA sequence: TGTGCCAGCAGTGAAGCGTTTGGGGTCTATGGCTACACCTTC.

There are a few counts of this clonotype. The CDR3 DNA sequence: TGCGCCAGCAGCCCAACCAACAGGGTTCCCGGGGAGCTGTTTTTT. As protein: CASSPTNRVPGELFF. The chain carries TRBV5-1 and TRBJ2-2, with D maybe TRBD1 (6 bases). The CDR3 loop spans 15 amino acids. CDR1 and CDR2 (germline): SGHRS, YFSETQ. Trimming stripped 4 bases from V and 6 bases from J, with 16 bases between.

Ten or more counts support this clonotype. The rearrangement links TRBV4-1 to TRBJ1-1; 8 bases fit TRBD1. The CDR3 is made up of 14 amino acids. CDR1 is MGHRA and CDR2 is YSYEKL in the germline V gene. The trim removed 2 bases at V and 4 bases at J, leaving 3 bases unmatched. CDR3 sequence: CASSQQGASTEAFF. CDR3 DNA sequence: TGCGCCAGCAGCCAACAGGGGGCGAGCACTGAAGCTTTCTTT.

With respect to this clonotype: This could be a read error, since a much larger clone is one nucleotide away. The gene calls are TRBV24-1 and TRBJ1-1; D perhaps matches TRBD1 (5 bases). This CDR3 contains 13 residues. Germline lookup yields CDR1 KGHDR and CDR2 SFDVKD. The CDR3 DNA is TGTGCCACCAGTCGGGGCCGCGATACTGGAGCTTTCTTT. This sequence encodes CATSRGRDTGAFF.

The chain has TRBV5-5 and TRBJ1-2, with no clear D. The CDR3 runs to 15 residues. The V end was cut by 3 bases, the J end by 0 bases, with 12 bases between. CDR1 SGHKS and CDR2 YYEKEE come from the germline V gene (reference sequence). CDR3 DNA: TGTGCCAGCAGCTGGGCGGCGGCGGCTAACTATGGCTACACCTTC. Translated: CASSWAAAANYGYTF.

This clonotype was seen at least ten times. One end of the junction varies from germline; a read error may be responsible. V and J are TRBV28 and TRBJ1-4, with 7 bases matching TRBD1. Per the germline V gene, CDR1 is MDHEN and CDR2 is SYDVKM. This CDR3 comprises 16 residues. The CDR3 nucleotides are TGTGCCAGCAGTGTTCTACCGGGACAGCCTAATAAAAAACTGTTTTTT. Its protein is CASSVLPGQPNKKLFF.

This clonotype was counted many times. The gene calls are TRBV24-1 and TRBJ2-2, with TRBD2 matching over 7 bases. The CDR3 loop spans 17 amino acids. J lost 3 bases, V lost 4 bases, and 10 bases had no gene match. Per germline, CDR1 KGHDR and CDR2 SFDVKD. The CDR3 bases are TGTGCCACCAGTGACTCGCTAGCGGCGTGGGACACCGGGGAGCTGTTTTTT. This sequence encodes CATSDSLAAWDTGELFF.

This clonotype has only a few counts. An end of the junction does not agree with germline; a read error may underlie this. The J gene is TRBJ2-7, the V gene TRBV5-1; D possibly corresponds to TRBD1 (6 bases). This CDR3 has 14 amino acids. Germline CDR1 and CDR2: SGHRS and YFSETQ. The CDR3 protein is CASSLGWGQRERYF. CDR3 nucleotides: TGCGCCAGCAGCTTGGGTTGGGGACAAAGGGAGCGGTACTTC.

At least ten counts were recorded for this clonotype. The junction differs from germline at one of its ends, possibly a read error. V usage is TRBV7-7 and J usage is TRBJ2-7, with 7 bases aligning to TRBD1. The length of the CDR3 is 15 residues. CDR1 and CDR2 (germline): SSHAT, FNYEAQ (reference sequence). CDR3: CASSHRQGASYEQYF. The DNA for the CDR3 is TGTGCTAGCAGCCATCGACAGGGTGCGTCCTACGAGCAGTACTTC.

This clonotype showed up just once. This chain links TRBV3-1 with TRBJ2-1, with TRBD2 matching 8 bases. V trimming: 4 bases; J trimming: 6 bases; junction bases outside the gene matches: 8. Germline values: CDR1 LGHDT, CDR2 YNNKEL (reference sequence). The CDR3 totals 15 residues. The CDR3 loop is CASSPRLASSNEQFF. The CDR3 nucleotides read TGTGCCAGCAGCCCTAGACTAGCGAGCTCCAATGAGCAGTTCTTC.

As regards this clonotype: Possible read error: a much larger clone is one base away. The missing conserved phenylalanine or tryptophan at the end of this CDR3 makes a read error likely. The rearrangement joins TRBV28 to TRBJ1-1, with 7 nucleotides matching TRBD1. Germline V gene lookup returns CDR1 MDHEN and CDR2 SYDVKM. Trimming at V came to 5 bases and at J to 9 bases, leaving 12 bases not matched to a gene. CDR3 length equals 14 residues. The CDR3 region has the DNA TGTGCCAGCAGTGAAACAGGGGAACGCGGCAAAGCTTTCGTT. Residues: CASSETGERGKAFV.

There are many counts of this clonotype. This sequence joins TRBV5-1 and TRBJ2-3; possible D gene TRBD2, 5 bases. The CDR3 consists of 15 residues. From germline, CDR1 is SGHRS and CDR2 YFSETQ. V lost 4 bases and J 6 bases, leaving 18 bases between the germline ends. In DNA form, the CDR3 reads TGCGCCAGCAGCCCAATGCGAGCGCCGGGGGATACGCAGTATTTT. Translation: CASSPMRAPGDTQYF. The complete variable domain, with remaining parts taken from reference TRBV5-1 and TRBJ2-3, reads KAGVTQTPRYLIKTRGQQVTLSCSPISGHRSVSWYQQTPGQGLQFLFEYFSETQRNKGNFPGRFSGRQFSNSRSEMNVSTLELGDSALYLCASSPMRAPGDTQYFGPGTRLTVL.

The genes are TRBV7-8 and TRBJ2-1; 11 bases are shared with TRBD2. After removal of 1 base from V and 9 bases from J, the junction contained 5 bases not matched to a gene. The germline V gene encodes CDR1 SGHVS and CDR2 FQNEAQ. The CDR3 length is 15 residues. For the CDR3, the DNA is TGTGCCAGCAGCTTAGGTAGTCTAGCGGGAGGTGAGCAGTTCTTC. Protein: CASSLGSLAGGEQFF.

The sample holds a few counts of this clonotype. The rearrangement uses TRBV20-1 and TRBJ2-5; D is ambiguous. The V end lost 1 base, the J end lost 3 bases, and 3 bases lay between the germline ends. The CDR3 extends over 11 amino acids. CDR1 is DFQATT and CDR2 is SNEGSKA in the germline V gene (reference sequence). The CDR3 coding sequence is TGCAGTGCTAGAGTCAAAGAGACCCAGTACTTC. Amino acids: CSARVKETQYF.

V and J are TRBV15 and TRBJ1-3; tentatively, D is TRBD1 (6 bases). CDR1 and CDR2 (germline): LNHNV, YYDKDF (reference sequence). The CDR3 runs to 15 residues. Trimming took 4 bases from V and 0 from J, leaving 10 bases between them. As DNA, the CDR3 is TGTGCCACCAGCAAAGACAGGAGCTCTGGAAACACCATATATTTT. Its protein product is CATSKDRSSGNTIYF.

This clonotype was detected a few times. The chain uses TRBV29-1 and TRBJ1-1; D is unclear. Deletions cut 7 bases from V and 2 bases from J, with 11 bases between. CDR1 SQVTM and CDR2 ANQGSEA come from the germline V gene. The CDR3 consists of 12 residues. The CDR3 nucleotides are TGCAGCGCCGTAGACCCAAACACTGAAGCTTTCTTT. This translates into CSAVDPNTEAFF. The whole variable domain, filled in from reference TRBV29-1 and TRBJ1-1, reads SAVISQKPSRDICQRGTSLTIQCQVDSQVTMMFWYRQQPGQSLTLIATANQGSEATYESGFVIDKFPISRPNLTFSTLTVSNMSPEDSSIYLCSAVDPNTEAFFGQGTRLTVV.

This clonotype appeared many times. The V call is TRBV11-2, the J call TRBJ1-6; 7 bases agree with TRBD1. The length of the CDR3 is 15 residues. Germline CDR1 and CDR2: SGHAT and FQNNGV. Trimming removed 1 base from V and 6 bases from J; junction bases left unmatched: 3. The CDR3, as DNA: TGTGCCAGCAGCTTAGGGGCAGGGGGTAATTCACCCCTCCACTTT. Residues: CASSLGAGGNSPLHF.

Here the CDR3 DNA reads TGCGCCAGCAGCCAAAAGCCGGGACCGGGATACAATGAGCAGTTCTTC. This sequence encodes CASSQKPGPGYNEQFF. The chain has TRBV4-1 and TRBJ2-1; either TRBD1 or TRBD2 may supply D (5 bases each). The V end was cut by 2 bases, the J end by 4 bases, with 15 bases between. The CDR3 is 16 amino acids. Germline CDR1 and CDR2: MGHRA and YSYEKL.

In its sample, this clonotype was seen a few times. This sequence joins TRBV19 and TRBJ2-1; 9 bases are shared with TRBD1. V shed 4 bases, J shed 6 bases, and the junction held 7 bases outside the gene matches. The germline CDR1 and CDR2 sequences are LNHDA and SQIVND (reference sequence). CDR3 length: 15 amino acids. The CDR3 reads CASSTDRGASNEQFF. For the CDR3, the DNA is TGTGCCAGTAGTACCGACAGGGGGGCCTCCAATGAGCAGTTCTTC.

The chain has TRBV7-3 and TRBJ2-7; no firm D call. CDR1 is SGHTA, CDR2 FQGTGA, per germline. V was cut by 5 bases and J by 7 bases, with 15 bases left in between. The CDR3 extends over 13 amino acids. CDR3 in DNA: TGTGCCAGCAGCCGAACTACCGCGACTGAGCAGTACTTC. Its protein is CASSRTTATEQYF.

This clonotype was seen a handful of times. Possible read error: a much larger clone is one base away. The chain employs TRBV28 and TRBJ1-5, with D tentatively TRBD1 (5 bases). Trimming shortened V by 7 bases and J by 3 bases, and 10 bases separated the two germline ends. The CDR3 loop spans 13 amino acids. Germline V gives CDR1 MDHEN, CDR2 SYDVKM. The CDR3 nucleotides read TGTGCCAGCATAAGGGGTGACAATCAGCCCCAGCATTTT. As protein: CASIRGDNQPQHF.

V is TRBV6-4 and J is TRBJ2-1, with D possibly matching TRBD1 (5 bases). The CDR3 covers 15 residues. Germline-derived CDR1 and CDR2 are MRHNA and SNTAGT. V was pared by 2 bases and J by 7 bases, with 15 bases between. The CDR3 DNA reads TGTGCCAGCAGTGACAGTGTGTCAGGGATTAATGAGCAGTTCTTC. Protein sequence: CASSDSVSGINEQFF.

This clonotype has only a few counts. This sequence joins TRBV9 and TRBJ1-3; TRBD1 is a possible D gene (5 bases). CDR1 is SGDLS, CDR2 YYNGEE, per germline. This CDR3 has 15 amino acids. Trimming removed 2 bases at V and 1 base at J, with 10 bases between. Here the CDR3 DNA reads TGTGCCAGCAGCGTGGGGGGAGGATCTGGAAACACCATATATTTT. This sequence encodes CASSVGGGSGNTIYF. Together with reference TRBV9 and TRBJ1-3, the CDR3 gives the full variable domain: DSGVTQTPKHLITATGQRVTLRCSPRSGDLSVYWYQQSLDQGLQFLIQYYNGEERAKGNILERFSAQQFPDLHSELNLSSLELGDSALYFCASSVGGGSGNTIYFGEGSWLTVV.